This is a list of T cell receptor beta chains from one sample in a study of T cell responses to AZD1222 COVID-19 vaccine. The protocol was immunoSEQ multiplex PCR, while the TCRdb copy is restricted to in-frame clones and leaves out a portion. The sample lists about 180,000 clones; 75% to 90% were seen once. The input for sequencing was peripheral blood, taken on day 0 of AZD1222 vaccination. These TCRs come from an adult in good health. The CDR3 runs from the conserved cysteine through the conserved F or W. The D gene is left open where the match is weak. Clone size is shown for a subset of rows, as once, few, many or a class of expanded clone.

d_call | j_call | v_call | clone_size | cdr3_aa | cdr3_nt
. | TRBJ2-1 | TRBV18 | once | CASSPQQTNEQFF | TGTGCCAGCTCACCACAACAGACCAATGAGCAGTTCTTC
. | TRBJ2-5 | TRBV19 | once | CASSIGHKETQYF | TGTGCCAGTAGTATAGGGCACAAAGAGACCCAGTACTTC
TRBD1 | TRBJ1-2 | TRBV6-5 | . | CASSSGQGNYGYTF | TGTGCCAGCAGTTCGGGACAGGGAAACTATGGCTACACCTTC
. | TRBJ2-1 | TRBV19 | . | CASSMWTVEEQFF | TGTGCCAGTAGTATGTGGACAGTTGAGGAGCAGTTCTTC
. | TRBJ2-7 | TRBV6-5 | . | CASSYTPESYEQYF | TGTGCCAGCAGTTATACACCGGAGTCCTACGAGCAGTACTTC
TRBD1 | TRBJ2-2 | TRBV11-2 | . | CASSKGQINTGELFF | TGTGCCAGCAGCAAGGGACAGATAAACACCGGGGAGCTGTTTTTT
TRBD1 | TRBJ1-2 | TRBV27 | . | CASSLRGQDFYGYTF | TGTGCCAGCAGTTTAAGGGGACAGGATTTCTATGGCTACACCTTC
TRBD2 | TRBJ2-1 | TRBV28 | . | CASRLAGGYNEQFF | TGTGCCAGCAGACTAGCGGGGGGATACAATGAGCAGTTCTTC
. | TRBJ1-5 | TRBV5-1 | . | CASSLSGRNQPQHF | TGCGCCAGCAGCTTGTCGGGGAGAAATCAGCCCCAGCATTTT
. | TRBJ2-3 | TRBV28 | . | CASSLAPTGIDTQYF | TGTGCCAGCAGTTTAGCCCCCACAGGGATAGATACGCAGTATTTT
. | TRBJ1-4 | TRBV6-5 | . | CASSYSRGAEDEKLFF | TGTGCCAGCAGTTACTCTAGGGGGGCAGAGGATGAAAAACTGTTTTTT
TRBD2 | TRBJ2-5 | TRBV5-4 | . | CASSPESGGAKTQYF | TGTGCCAGCAGCCCCGAGAGCGGGGGGGCGAAGACCCAGTACTTC
. | TRBJ2-5 | TRBV27 | . | CASSREPEETQYF | TGTGCCAGCAGCAGAGAGCCCGAAGAGACCCAGTACTTC
. | TRBJ2-6 | TRBV7-9 | few | CASRTDSGANVLTF | TGTGCCAGCAGAACGGACTCTGGGGCCAACGTCCTGACTTTC
. | TRBJ2-3 | TRBV21-1 | . | CASSKKARDHTTDTQYF | TGTGCCAGCAGCAAAAAGGCTAGGGACCACACTACAGATACGCAGTATTTT
. | TRBJ1-2 | TRBV5-1 | . | CASRATGPWNYGYTF | TGCGCCAGCAGGGCCACCGGGCCCTGGAACTATGGCTACACCTTC
. | TRBJ1-5 | TRBV4-2 | . | CASSQAGASNQPQHF | TGTGCCAGCAGCCAAGCAGGGGCGAGCAATCAGCCCCAGCATTTT
. | TRBJ1-1 | TRBV2 | . | CASSALRGNTEAFF | TGTGCCAGCAGTGCGTTAAGGGGGAACACTGAAGCTTTCTTT